These T cell receptor beta chains were read from a single sample in a study of blood T cells in healthy people across ages. TCRdb reprocessed the 5' RACE reads with MiXCR, giving one entry per CDR3 protein. In the table there are more than 650,000 distinct CDR3 sequences, about a quarter of which are singletons. The data also belong to a second study, concerning T cells of mothers and their children.

The sample comprised blood. Receptor source: a boy between 10 and 17 years old in good health. CDR3s include the opening cysteine and the closing phenylalanine or tryptophan. The D gene is left open where the match is weak. Clone size is given for some rows only: seen once, a few or many times, or a class if the clone is expanded.

cdr3_length: 15; d_call: TRBD1; clone_size: .; v_call: TRBV18; j_call: TRBJ2-3; cdr3_nt: TGTGCCAGCTCACCGTTTGACAGGGGCACAGATACGCAGTATTTT; cdr3_aa: CASSPFDRGTDTQYF
cdr3_length: 12; d_call: TRBD1; clone_size: .; v_call: TRBV7-9; j_call: TRBJ2-4; cdr3_nt: TGTGCCAGCAGCTTACACAGGGGGCCTCAGTACTTC; cdr3_aa: CASSLHRGPQYF
cdr3_length: 13; d_call: TRBD1; clone_size: .; v_call: TRBV7-6; j_call: TRBJ1-1; cdr3_nt: TGTGCCAGCAGCTTAGGACAGGGTGTGAAAGCTTTCTTT; cdr3_aa: CASSLGQGVKAFF
cdr3_length: 15; d_call: .; clone_size: once; v_call: TRBV6-1; j_call: TRBJ2-7; cdr3_nt: TGTGCCAGCAGTCCCCAGCTAGCGTCCAACTACGAGCAGTACTTC; cdr3_aa: CASSPQLASNYEQYF
cdr3_length: 14; d_call: .; clone_size: few; v_call: TRBV14; j_call: TRBJ2-5; cdr3_nt: TGTGCCAGCAGCTCGGGACCGATCGGGGGGACCCAGTACTTC; cdr3_aa: CASSSGPIGGTQYF
cdr3_length: 13; d_call: .; clone_size: .; v_call: TRBV28; j_call: TRBJ2-7; cdr3_nt: TGTGCCAGCCGGGCCCATAGCTCCTACGAGCAGTACTTC; cdr3_aa: CASRAHSSYEQYF
cdr3_length: 13; d_call: .; clone_size: .; v_call: TRBV7-3; j_call: TRBJ2-5; cdr3_nt: TGTGCCAGCAGCTTATACGCTCAAGAGACCCAGTACTTC; cdr3_aa: CASSLYAQETQYF
cdr3_length: 14; d_call: .; clone_size: few; v_call: TRBV18; j_call: TRBJ2-5; cdr3_nt: TGTGCCAGCTCACCCGGGACCTTCGGAGAGACCCAGTACTTC; cdr3_aa: CASSPGTFGETQYF
cdr3_length: 18; d_call: TRBD2; clone_size: .; v_call: TRBV6-1; j_call: TRBJ2-1; cdr3_nt: TGTGCCAGCAGTAGCCTCGGGACTAGCGGGGGGGCCTTTTATGAGCAGTTCTTC; cdr3_aa: CASSSLGTSGGAFYEQFF
cdr3_length: 14; d_call: TRBD2; clone_size: few; v_call: TRBV20-1; j_call: TRBJ2-7; cdr3_nt: TGCAGTGCTAGAGACCGGGGGGGTGCGGTGGAGCAGTACTTC; cdr3_aa: CSARDRGGAVEQYF
cdr3_length: 18; d_call: TRBD2; clone_size: .; v_call: TRBV4-1; j_call: TRBJ2-4; cdr3_nt: TGCGCCAGCAGCCAAGGTCCTAGCGGGGGGAGAGCCAAAAACATTCAGTACTTC; cdr3_aa: CASSQGPSGGRAKNIQYF
cdr3_length: 16; d_call: TRBD1; clone_size: .; v_call: TRBV30; j_call: TRBJ1-2; cdr3_nt: TGTGCCTGGAGTGTACCCCGGACAGGGGAGGCGCGCGGCTACACCTTC; cdr3_aa: CAWSVPRTGEARGYTF
cdr3_length: 15; d_call: .; clone_size: few; v_call: TRBV9; j_call: TRBJ2-2; cdr3_nt: TGTGCCAGCAGCGCATACGGACTTAGGACCGGGGAGCTGTTTTTT; cdr3_aa: CASSAYGLRTGELFF
cdr3_length: 16; d_call: TRBD1; clone_size: .; v_call: TRBV3-1; j_call: TRBJ2-5; cdr3_nt: TGTGCCAGCAGCCAAGGGGCGGGGACAGGGGAAGAGACCCAGTACTTC; cdr3_aa: CASSQGAGTGEETQYF
cdr3_length: 15; d_call: .; clone_size: .; v_call: TRBV14; j_call: TRBJ1-6; cdr3_nt: TGTGCCAGCAGCCATCCCGCAGGGGCTCGATCACCCCTCCACTTT; cdr3_aa: CASSHPAGARSPLHF
cdr3_length: 15; d_call: .; clone_size: .; v_call: TRBV7-2; j_call: TRBJ2-7; cdr3_nt: TGTGCCAGCAGGAAGGGGGGTACGAGCTCCTACGAGCAGTACTTC; cdr3_aa: CASRKGGTSSYEQYF